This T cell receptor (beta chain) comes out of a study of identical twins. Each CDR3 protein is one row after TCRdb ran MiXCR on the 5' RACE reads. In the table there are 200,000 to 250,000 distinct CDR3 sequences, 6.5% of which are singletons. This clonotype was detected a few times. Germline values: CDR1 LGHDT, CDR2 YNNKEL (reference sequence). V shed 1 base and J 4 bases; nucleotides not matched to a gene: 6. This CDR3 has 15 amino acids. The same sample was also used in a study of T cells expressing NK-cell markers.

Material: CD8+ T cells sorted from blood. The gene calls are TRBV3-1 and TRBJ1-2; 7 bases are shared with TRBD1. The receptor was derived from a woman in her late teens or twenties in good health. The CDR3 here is CASSQGGGSGYGYTF. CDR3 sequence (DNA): TGTGCCAGCAGCCAAGGAGGGGGCAGTGGCTATGGCTACACCTTC.